The next 13 T cell receptor beta chains were all read from a single sample in a study of blood T cell repertoires in COVID-19. Method: immunoSEQ multiplex PCR; TCRdb's copy keeps in-frame clones and lacks some. The table lists approximately 150,000 clones, approximately 92% of them singletons. The sample taken for sequencing was peripheral blood. Receptors were obtained from a man aged 18 to 35 with COVID-19, enrolled during active disease.

V usage is TRBV5-4 and J usage is TRBJ2-5; TRBD2 matches 12 bases. The CDR3 totals 14 residues. Germline V gene sequence: CDR1 SGHNT, CDR2 YYREEE (reference sequence). The trim removed 3 bases at V and 4 bases at J, leaving 1 base unmatched. The CDR3 reads CASSWGLAGETQYF. CDR3 DNA sequence: TGTGCCAGCAGCTGGGGACTAGCGGGAGAGACCCAGTACTTC. Complete variable domain (other parts from reference TRBV5-4 and TRBJ2-5): ETGVTQSPTHLIKTRGQQVTLRCSSQSGHNTVSWYQQALGQGPQFIFQYYREEENGRGNFPPRFSGLQFPNYSSELNVNALELDDSALYLCASSWGLAGETQYFGPGTRLLVL.

The chain uses TRBV19 and TRBJ1-3; the D gene is possibly TRBD1 (5 bases). The CDR3 extends over 15 amino acids. The ends were cut back, 7 bases at V and 0 bases at J, with 13 bases in the middle. The V gene's germline CDR1 is LNHDA and CDR2 SQIVND (reference sequence). CDR3 amino acids: CASTLGRASGNTIYF. DNA of the CDR3: TGTGCCAGTACCCTCGGCAGGGCCTCTGGAAACACCATATATTTT.

This chain connects TRBV6-2 or TRBV6-3 to TRBJ2-7; the D gene is possibly TRBD2 (5 bases). The CDR3 length is 13 residues. Germline values: CDR1 MNHEY, CDR2 SVGEGT. V lost 2 bases and J lost 3, with 8 bases in between. In DNA, the CDR3 is TGTGCCAGCAGTTACGCGGGTTTCTACGAGCAGTACTTC. This sequence encodes CASSYAGFYEQYF.

The chain combines TRBV6-5 with TRBJ1-2, with D possibly being TRBD1 (6 bases). Germline V lookup: CDR1 MNHEY, CDR2 SVGAGI. Trimming cost V 6 bases and J 8 bases, with 16 bases left between them. The CDR3 has 13 residues. The CDR3 loop is CASSPHRAGGYTF. CDR3 DNA sequence: TGTGCCAGCAGCCCCCACAGGGCCGGAGGCTACACCTTC.

The CDR3 loop is CASSLDRFRPYEQYF. CDR3 sequence (DNA): TGTGCCAGCAGTCTGGACAGGTTTAGACCCTACGAGCAGTACTTC. The gene calls are TRBV28 and TRBJ2-7, with TRBD1 identical over 7 bases. V gave up 5 bases and J gave up 2 bases; unmatched junction bases: 9. Germline V gives CDR1 MDHEN, CDR2 SYDVKM. The CDR3 spans 15 residues.

The chain carries TRBV30 and TRBJ2-1; tentative D call: TRBD2 (6 bases). The CDR3 is 15 amino acids. V was clipped by 4 bases and J by 7 bases, with 20 bases between them. The germline CDR1 and CDR2 sequences are GTSNPN and SVGIG (reference sequence). CDR3 bases: TGTGCCTGGATCGTAATGGGGGAGGTGGGGAATGAGCAGTTCTTC. It yields the protein CAWIVMGEVGNEQFF.

The chain employs TRBV5-1 and TRBJ2-1; D is unclear. The CDR3 has 15 residues. The V end was cut by 0 bases, the J end by 3 bases, with 10 bases between. Germline CDR1 reads SGHRS; CDR2 reads YFSETQ. The CDR3 bases are TGCGCCAGCAGCTTGGCGGTCTCGATCTACAATGAGCAGTTCTTC. Protein: CASSLAVSIYNEQFF.

The chain carries TRBV2 and TRBJ2-7; possibly TRBD2 for D (5 bases). Germline loops: CDR1 SNHLY, CDR2 FYNNEI. V lost 8 bases to trimming and J lost 6 bases, with 8 bases between them. The CDR3 is 10 residues long. The CDR3 reads CASSGVEQYF. DNA for the CDR3: TGTGCCAGCTCCGGGGTCGAGCAGTACTTC.

This sequence joins TRBV7-3 and TRBJ2-1; D remains unclear. V was clipped by 2 bases and J by 8 bases, with 13 bases between them. Germline V gene sequence: CDR1 SGHTA, CDR2 FQGTGA. The CDR3 has 14 amino acids. This CDR3 is CASSLDSRVHEQFF. DNA of the CDR3: TGTGCCAGCAGCTTAGACTCCCGGGTGCATGAGCAGTTCTTC.

The genes are TRBV7-2 and TRBJ2-3; TRBD2 might be the D (6 bases). CDR3 length: 14 amino acids. Trimming took off 4 bases at V and 0 bases at J, with 8 bases between the two ends. Germline V gives CDR1 SGHTA, CDR2 FQGNSA. The CDR3, as DNA: TGTGCCAGCAGCTCTGGGGGGAGCACAGATACGCAGTATTTT. Translation: CASSSGGSTDTQYF.

The gene calls are TRBV30 and TRBJ2-5, with TRBD2 matching over 13 bases. Germline V CDR1 and CDR2: GTSNPN, SVGIG (reference sequence). After removal of 3 bases from V and 3 bases from J, the junction contained 4 bases not matched to a gene. The CDR3 contains 15 residues. The CDR3 sequence is CAWRGGTSGKETQYF. CDR3 sequence (DNA): TGTGCCTGGAGGGGAGGGACTAGCGGGAAAGAGACCCAGTACTTC.

The rearrangement links TRBV6-5 to TRBJ2-1; 7 bases are a match to TRBD2. Germline-derived CDR1 and CDR2 are MNHEY and SVGAGI. There are 15 residues in the CDR3. V shed 0 bases, J shed 8 bases, and the junction held 7 bases outside the gene matches. The CDR3 loop reads CASSYSEGGPDEQFF. CDR3 nucleotide sequence: TGTGCCAGCAGTTACTCGGAGGGAGGGCCAGATGAGCAGTTCTTC.

The gene calls are TRBV18 and TRBJ2-7; 7 positions match TRBD1. V shed 0 bases, J shed 3 bases, and the junction held 2 bases outside the gene matches. Germline V CDR1 and CDR2: KGHSH, LQKENI. The CDR3 runs to 14 residues. CDR3 in DNA: TGTGCCAGCTCACCACCGGGACAGAACTACGAGCAGTACTTC. It specifies CASSPPGQNYEQYF.